The text below deals with one T cell receptor beta chain. TCRdb used MiXCR to reprocess the 5' RACE reads, holding one entry per CDR3 protein. The table has 280,000 or so distinct CDR3 sequences, roughly 8.2% seen once. With V trimmed by 4 bases and J by 3 bases, 6 bases remained unmatched. The CDR3 extends over 15 amino acids. The germline CDR1 and CDR2 sequences are SGHTA and FQGNSA. The sample originates from a study of T-cell memory formation after mild COVID-19. Study summary: TCR clusters were mostly confined to one donor each.

The chain recombines TRBV7-2 with TRBJ1-3, with 7 bases lining up with TRBD1. The sample comprised PBMCs or a T cell subset sorted from them (not recorded which). The sequence was obtained from a man between 18 and 35 years old who had mild COVID-19 (a few samples of this study predate the infection). Cell type and time point are not known. The CDR3 is CASSSRTGVGNTIYF. Here the CDR3 DNA reads TGTGCCAGCAGCTCACGAACAGGGGTTGGAAACACCATATATTTT.